This T cell receptor beta chain derives from a study of shared clonotypes between healthy human individuals. Libraries were prepared by immunoSEQ multiplex PCR; TCRdb keeps only in-frame clonotypes and omits some of them. The data show 950,000 to 1,200,000 clones, with roughly 77% seen just once and about 0.89% held by the top ten. Germline V gene data show CDR1 as MDHEN and CDR2 as SYDVKM. The V gene end was trimmed by 2 bases and the J gene end by 0 bases; junction bases not matched to a gene: 14. CDR3 length: 19 amino acids. The V and J genes are TRBV28 and TRBJ2-3; 7 bases are a match to TRBD2. The sequenced sample consisted of memory CD4+ T cells from PBMCs. Regarding subset: CD45RA-negative fraction. The receptor was derived from a man between 18 and 29 years old in good health. Some clones in this sample may be carry-over from other donors' samples. DNA of the CDR3: TGTGCCAGCAGTTTAATGAGGTCGGCTAGCGGAGCTAGCACAGATACGCAGTATTTT. It translates to CASSLMRSASGASTDTQYF.